Listed below are T cell receptor beta chains from one sample, sequenced in a study of human T cells and chemical hapten exposure. Via MiXCR, TCRdb re-called the RACE reads, giving one row per CDR3 protein. Among about 85,000 distinct CDR3 sequences listed, 11% were seen once. The specimen comprised whole blood, sampled in connection with sensitization to the hapten diphenylcyclopropenone (DPC). The receptors derive from a man between 18 and 35 years old with alopecia areata. Some clones in this sample may be carry-over from other donors' samples. Each CDR3 is given with its conserved first and last residue. Fields, in order: D gene, J gene, V gene, clone size, CDR3 DNA, CDR3 protein. D genes are given only for firm matches. The size of a clone is reported for some rows only, either as once, few or many, or as a class for expanded clones.

D: TRBD2; J: TRBJ2-5; V: TRBV11-2; size: few; DNA: TGTGCCAGCAGTGTAAACGAGTTAGCGGGGGGCCTCCAAGAGACCCAGTACTTC; CDR3: CASSVNELAGGLQETQYF
D: TRBD1; J: TRBJ1-1; V: TRBV7-9; size: many; DNA: TGTGCCAGCAGCCCCAGGGGACAGATGAACACTGAAGCTTTCTTT; CDR3: CASSPRGQMNTEAFF
D: -; J: TRBJ2-2; V: TRBV5-4; size: many; DNA: TGTGCCAGCAGCTTGGCTGGGCGGCGAGGACTCGGGGAGCTGTTTTTT; CDR3: CASSLAGRRGLGELFF
D: TRBD1; J: TRBJ2-3; V: TRBV4-3; size: few; DNA: TGCGCCAGCAGCCCGGACAGGGGGGAGAGCACAGATACGCAGTATTTT; CDR3: CASSPDRGESTDTQYF
D: -; J: TRBJ2-2; V: TRBV12-3/TRBV12-4; size: -; DNA: TGTGCCAGCAGTACCCGCAGAAAGGCGAACACCGGGGAGCTGTTTTTT; CDR3: CASSTRRKANTGELFF
D: -; J: TRBJ1-5; V: TRBV18; size: many; DNA: TGTGCCAGCTCACCGGGGAATCCTCCCAGCAATCAGCCCCAGCATTTT; CDR3: CASSPGNPPSNQPQHF
D: TRBD1; J: TRBJ2-3; V: TRBV20-1; size: few; DNA: TGCAGTGCCGCCAGGGGGGATACGCAGTATTTT; CDR3: CSAARGDTQYF
D: -; J: TRBJ1-4; V: TRBV4-3; size: many; DNA: TGCGCCAGCAGCCCCTACAGGTTTTTCGGTGAAAAACTGTTTTTT; CDR3: CASSPYRFFGEKLFF
D: TRBD2; J: TRBJ2-1; V: TRBV11-2; size: -; DNA: TGTGCCAGCACCCCAGCGGGACCGTGGAATGAGCAGTTCTTC; CDR3: CASTPAGPWNEQFF
D: -; J: TRBJ1-2; V: TRBV6-6; size: many; DNA: TGTGCCAGCACCCAAGGCTCGGGTTCCTATGGCTACACCTTC; CDR3: CASTQGSGSYGYTF
D: TRBD1; J: TRBJ2-7; V: TRBV29-1; size: many; DNA: TGCAGCGTCGCAGACAGGGGCGAGCAGTACTTC; CDR3: CSVADRGEQYF
D: -; J: TRBJ1-1; V: TRBV6-5; size: few; DNA: TGTGCCAGCAGTTCAACAGGGCGGGGGAACACTGAAGCTTTCTTT; CDR3: CASSSTGRGNTEAFF
D: TRBD2; J: TRBJ2-7; V: TRBV7-2; size: -; DNA: TGTGCCAGCAGCCTACTAGCGGCGACACTGCCACCAACGCGGTACGAGCAGTACTTC; CDR3: CASSLLAATLPPTRYEQYF
D: -; J: TRBJ1-2; V: TRBV6-1; size: -; DNA: TGTGCCAGCAGGACCCTGATAGGCTATGGCTACACCTTC; CDR3: CASRTLIGYGYTF
D: TRBD1; J: TRBJ2-7; V: TRBV10-3; size: many; DNA: TGTGCCATCAGTGGACAGGGGAAAGGTCGCGAGCAGTACTTC; CDR3: CAISGQGKGREQYF
D: TRBD1; J: TRBJ1-4; V: TRBV19; size: many; DNA: TGTGCCAGTAGTATTCGGGGACAGGGCGGTGAAAAACTGTTTTTT; CDR3: CASSIRGQGGEKLFF
D: -; J: TRBJ2-3; V: TRBV6-2/TRBV6-3; size: many; DNA: TGTGCCAGCAGTTACAGGAACGGGGAGACAGATACGCAGTATTTT; CDR3: CASSYRNGETDTQYF
D: -; J: TRBJ2-5; V: TRBV19; size: many; DNA: TGTGCCAGTAGTATAGGGGGCAGAGAAGAGACCCAGTACTTC; CDR3: CASSIGGREETQYF
D: -; J: TRBJ2-1; V: TRBV7-2; size: few; DNA: TGTGCCAGCAGCTTAGCGAGTAGCGGTCCACAGAATGAGCAGTTCTTC; CDR3: CASSLASSGPQNEQFF
D: -; J: TRBJ2-7; V: TRBV10-3; size: few; DNA: TGTGCCATCAGTCCCGGACGGAACTCCTACGAGCAGTACTTC; CDR3: CAISPGRNSYEQYF
D: TRBD2; J: TRBJ2-1; V: TRBV12-3/TRBV12-4; size: few; DNA: TGTGCCAGCAGTTTATATGTGACTAGCGGGGAGTTCAATGAGCAGTTCTTC; CDR3: CASSLYVTSGEFNEQFF
D: -; J: TRBJ1-3; V: TRBV7-2; size: -; DNA: TGTGCCAGCGGTGACTCTGGAAACACCATATATTTT; CDR3: CASGDSGNTIYF
D: -; J: TRBJ2-5; V: TRBV7-9; size: -; DNA: TGTGCCAGCAGCTCGTGGACACTTCAAGAGACCCAGTACTTC; CDR3: CASSSWTLQETQYF